The 14 T cell receptor beta chains reported below all come from one sample, sequenced in a study of blood T cells in healthy people across ages (dated by TCRdb to between 2015 and 2017). Preparation of the library involved 5' RACE. Sequencing relied on an Illumina HiSeq 2500. The second PCR ran for roughly 6 to 11 cycles and used a J-beta primer mix along with a sample-barcoded 5' primer. TCRdb trimmed the raw reads at Q25, called clones with MiXCR and kept productive beta chains. Every CDR3 protein is listed once, alongside the most common genes and DNA of its rows. For this sample the table gives 1.2 million to 1.5 million distinct CDR3 sequences, of which approximately 60% were detected only once. Clones ranked in the top ten supply under 8.5% of the sample. Specimen: blood. The receptors originated from a man aged 18 to 35 in good health.

The chain combines TRBV20-1 with TRBJ1-6, with D unresolved. The V gene lost 3 bases and the J gene lost 2 bases, with 8 bases spanning the gap. Germline V gene lookup returns CDR1 DFQATT and CDR2 SNEGSKA (reference sequence). This CDR3 is built from 14 residues. DNA for the CDR3: TGCAGTGCTAGCGGAGGGCCCTATAATTCACCCCTCCACTTT. Its protein product is CSASGGPYNSPLHF.

The gene calls are TRBV5-1 and TRBJ1-1; D possibly corresponds to TRBD1 (6 bases). This CDR3 is 16 amino acids long. Deletions cut 4 bases from V and 0 bases from J, with 16 bases between. The germline CDR1 and CDR2 sequences are SGHRS and YFSETQ. The CDR3: CASSTGAAPMNTEAFF. CDR3 DNA: TGCGCCAGCAGCACGGGGGCGGCACCTATGAACACTGAAGCTTTCTTT.

The chain joins TRBV5-6 to TRBJ2-1; D is possibly TRBD1 or TRBD2 (5 bases each). Germline CDR1 is SGHDT and CDR2 is YYEEEE. Trimming took off 3 bases at V and 8 bases at J, with 9 bases between the two ends. The CDR3 runs to 12 residues. This CDR3 reads CASSWGSDEQFF. CDR3 DNA sequence: TGTGCCAGCAGCTGGGGGTCGGATGAGCAGTTCTTC.

This clonotype has only a few counts. This chain uses TRBV6-5 with TRBJ2-3; 13 bases are shared with TRBD2. The V and J ends lost 0 bases and 4 bases, in that order; junction bases with no gene match: 1. Per the germline V gene, CDR1 is MNHEY and CDR2 is SVGAGI. There are 16 residues in the CDR3. CDR3: CASSYSGTSGADTQYF. The CDR3 nucleotides read TGTGCCAGCAGTTACTCCGGGACTAGCGGGGCAGATACGCAGTATTTT.

The rearrangement uses TRBV24-1 and TRBJ2-3; no clear D gene. Germline CDR1 and CDR2: KGHDR and SFDVKD. The CDR3 loop spans 11 amino acids. V lost 9 bases and J 5 bases, leaving 8 bases between the germline ends. The CDR3 loop reads CATGPGDTQYF. The CDR3 nucleotides are TGTGCCACCGGACCCGGAGATACGCAGTATTTT.

This clonotype was picked up a small number of times. The chain links TRBV6-5 to TRBJ2-1, with D tentatively TRBD1 (6 bases). V was trimmed by 6 bases and J by 1 base, leaving 16 bases between them. Looked up from germline, CDR1 is MNHEY and CDR2 is SVGAGI. The CDR3 spans 16 residues. The CDR3 here is CASSKGVEGSYNEQFF. The CDR3, as DNA: TGTGCCAGCAGCAAGGGGGTTGAAGGGTCCTACAATGAGCAGTTCTTC.

The chain employs TRBV9 and TRBJ2-1, with 14 bases fitting TRBD2. Trimming took 4 bases from V and 8 from J; bases not matched to a gene: 11. CDR1 is SGDLS and CDR2 is YYNGEE in the germline V gene. There are 17 residues in the CDR3. This CDR3 reads CASSPGTSGGPFHEQFF. The DNA of the CDR3 is TGTGCCAGCAGCCCAGGGACTAGCGGGGGCCCTTTCCATGAGCAGTTCTTC. Complete variable domain (other parts from reference TRBV9 and TRBJ2-1): DSGVTQTPKHLITATGQRVTLRCSPRSGDLSVYWYQQSLDQGLQFLIQYYNGEERAKGNILERFSAQQFPDLHSELNLSSLELGDSALYFCASSPGTSGGPFHEQFFGPGTRLTVL.

The chain has TRBV7-8 and TRBJ2-2, with TRBD2 identical over 10 bases. Per the germline V gene, CDR1 is SGHVS and CDR2 is FQNEAQ. After removal of 4 bases from V and 6 bases from J, the junction contained 11 bases not matched to a gene. There are 17 residues in the CDR3. The CDR3, as DNA: TGTGCCAGCAGCTCCGGGGGGGGGCTAGCGGGAGCCGGGGAGCTGTTTTTT. Its translation: CASSSGGGLAGAGELFF.

This clonotype appeared once. The chain has TRBV7-9 and TRBJ1-2, with 7 bases matching TRBD1. This CDR3 is built from 13 residues. CDR1 and CDR2 from the germline V gene are SEHNR and FQNEAQ (reference sequence). The CDR3 loop is CAEGQWISDGYTF. As DNA, the CDR3 is TGTGCAGAGGGACAGTGGATTAGCGATGGCTACACCTTC.

This clonotype was observed once. The chain has TRBV21-1 and TRBJ2-3; no DNA check was done on the table's D call, TRBD1. TRBV21-1 is assigned pseudogene status. This CDR3 has 17 amino acids. CDR3 nucleotides: TGTGCCAGCAGCAAACGCCGCCGGGACAGGGACACAGATACGCAGTATTTT. This codes for CASSKRRRDRDTDTQYF.

The V gene is TRBV6-1, the J gene TRBJ2-3; 10 nucleotides line up with TRBD1. The CDR3 totals 15 residues. V lost 6 bases, J lost 6 bases, and 9 bases stayed unmatched. Germline assignment: CDR1 MNHNS and CDR2 SASEGT. CDR3 in DNA: TGTGCCAGCAGAAGTACTAGACAGGGGGCGGATACGCAGTATTTT. Its protein product is CASRSTRQGADTQYF.

The chain carries TRBV25-1 and TRBJ2-3; no reliable D call. The CDR3 totals 16 residues. Germline CDR1 is MGHDK and CDR2 is SYGVNS. Trimming removed 2 bases from V and 1 base from J, with 13 bases in between. The CDR3 here is CASSESWASGTDTQYF. In DNA, the CDR3 is TGTGCCAGCAGTGAAAGCTGGGCCTCCGGCACAGATACGCAGTATTTT.

This clonotype has a handful of counts. V usage is TRBV7-2 and J usage is TRBJ2-7, with a weak D call TRBD1 (5 bases). Germline V gives CDR1 SGHTA, CDR2 FQGNSA. The CDR3 is 12 amino acids. Trimming removed 4 bases from V and 4 bases from J, with 8 bases in between. In DNA, the CDR3 is TGTGCCAGCAGCTCAAGGACATACGAGCAGTACTTC. Its protein is CASSSRTYEQYF.

This clonotype was observed once. The V call is TRBV6-4, the J call TRBJ2-1, with 11 positions matching TRBD2. J gave up 13 bases and V 2 bases, and 7 bases lay outside the gene matches. The length of the CDR3 is 14 residues. Germline lookup yields CDR1 MRHNA and CDR2 SNTAGT. The CDR3 loop reads CASSDGGLAEPQFF. Written as DNA, the CDR3 is TGTGCCAGCAGTGACGGGGGACTAGCGGAACCACAGTTCTTC.